Listed here are 24 T cell receptor beta chains from one sample, sequenced in a study of T cell responses to AZD1222 COVID-19 vaccine. TCRdb keeps only in-frame clones here, not all; method: immunoSEQ multiplex PCR. The sample consists of about 140,000 clones, 80% to 95% of them appearing once. This specimen was peripheral blood, taken 28 days after the second AZD1222 dose. All receptors come from an adult who received the AZD1222 COVID-19 vaccine.

This rearrangement joins TRBV15 to TRBJ2-5; 8 nucleotides line up with TRBD2. Per germline, CDR1 LNHNV and CDR2 YYDKDF (reference sequence). The CDR3 is 16 residues long. The V segment lost 1 base and the J segment 7 bases; nucleotides outside the gene matches: 11. The chain's CDR3 is CATSRGGAGEKLTQYF. CDR3 in DNA: TGTGCCACCAGCAGAGGGGGAGCGGGAGAGAAGTTGACCCAGTACTTC.

The V and J genes are TRBV7-9 and TRBJ1-5; weak D call: TRBD1 (5 bases). Trimming cost V 5 bases and J 13 bases, with 18 bases left between them. Germline V gives CDR1 SEHNR, CDR2 FQNEAQ (reference sequence). This CDR3 region has 13 residues. CDR3: CASSPHPGGGQHF. In DNA, the CDR3 is TGTGCCAGCAGCCCTCATCCGGGGGGGGGTCAGCATTTT.

The genes are TRBV27 and TRBJ2-2, with D possibly matching TRBD2 (7 bases). CDR3 length: 16 residues. Trimming took 3 bases from V and 3 from J, leaving 14 bases between them. From germline, CDR1 is MNHEY and CDR2 SMNVEV (reference sequence). CDR3 bases: TGTGCCAGCAGTTTGGTGGGAGGGGGGGACACCGGGGAGCTGTTTTTT. This translates into CASSLVGGGDTGELFF.

The V and J genes are TRBV12-3 or TRBV12-4 and TRBJ1-2; no definite D call. The CDR3 loop spans 13 amino acids. V lost 5 bases to trimming and J lost 8 bases, with 15 bases between them. Here the CDR3 DNA reads TGTGCCAGCAGTAGGCAGGATACGCGAGGCTACACCTTC. Translating gives CASSRQDTRGYTF.

This chain joins TRBV11-2 and TRBJ2-1, with TRBD1 as a possible D gene (6 bases). V was clipped by 6 bases and J by 10 bases, with 10 bases between them. The CDR3 spans 11 residues. CDR1 and CDR2 (germline): SGHAT, FQNNGV. The CDR3 nucleotides are TGTGCCAGCAGAACCGGGACAGAGCAGTTCTTC. Translated: CASRTGTEQFF.

The count of this clone is one. This chain connects TRBV6-5 to TRBJ1-1; D remains unclear. The V end lost 4 bases, the J end lost 1 base, and 10 bases lay between the germline ends. Germline V gene data show CDR1 as MNHEY and CDR2 as SVGAGI. The CDR3 runs 14 residues. The CDR3 DNA reads TGTGCCAGCAGTTTCACGGAGGGGAACACTGAAGCTTTCTTT. Protein product: CASSFTEGNTEAFF.

This clone came up once. The V and J genes are TRBV6-5 and TRBJ2-1; 8 bases agree with TRBD1. Germline CDR1 is MNHEY and CDR2 is SVGAGI. V trimming: 6 bases; J trimming: 7 bases; junction bases outside the gene matches: 11. The CDR3 is made up of 15 amino acids. DNA of the CDR3: TGTGCCAGCAGGTCTGACAGGGGTGGGGGAAATGAGCAGTTCTTC. Its protein product is CASRSDRGGGNEQFF.

The chain uses TRBV6-5 and TRBJ1-5, with D hard to call. V shed 7 bases and J shed 0 bases, with 13 bases lying between them. CDR3 length: 15 amino acids. Germline CDR1 and CDR2: MNHEY and SVGAGI. The CDR3 sequence is CASTPSADSNQPQHF. CDR3 bases: TGTGCCAGCACCCCGAGCGCCGATAGCAATCAGCCCCAGCATTTT.

The rearrangement uses TRBV25-1 and TRBJ1-4; 7 nucleotides match TRBD1. The CDR3 runs to 16 residues. V lost 0 bases and J lost 7; bases outside the gene matches: 8. The V gene's germline CDR1 is MGHDK and CDR2 SYGVNS. In DNA, the CDR3 is TGTGCCAGCAGTGAATACAAGACAGGGTGGTCTGAAAAACTGTTTTTT. It yields the protein CASSEYKTGWSEKLFF. Full variable domain (rest looked up from reference TRBV25-1 and TRBJ1-4): EADIYQTPRYLVIGTGKKITLECSQTMGHDKMYWYQQDPGMELHLIHYSYGVNSTEKGDLSSESTVSRIRTEHFPLTLESARPSHTSQYLCASSEYKTGWSEKLFFGSGTQLSVL.

This chain joins TRBV29-1 and TRBJ2-6; a possible D gene is TRBD1 (6 bases). Trimming took off 6 bases at V and 0 bases at J, with 18 bases between the two ends. Per the germline V gene, CDR1 is SQVTM and CDR2 is ANQGSEA. The CDR3 runs 17 residues. This chain's CDR3 is CSVQDDRWGSGANVLTF. In nucleotides, the CDR3 is TGCAGCGTGCAAGACGACAGGTGGGGCTCTGGGGCCAACGTCCTGACTTTC.

The V and J genes are TRBV19 and TRBJ2-1; TRBD1 matches 9 bases. The germline CDR1 and CDR2 sequences are LNHDA and SQIVND (reference sequence). This CDR3 spans 15 amino acids. V lost 5 bases, J lost 7 bases, and 9 bases stayed unmatched. CDR3 coding DNA: TGTGCCAGTAGTCCCGGACAGGGGAGCAGGAATGAGCAGTTCTTC. Translation: CASSPGQGSRNEQFF.

Turning to this clone: The identical CDR3 is also encoded by other nucleotide sequences in the sample. The chain couples TRBV20-1 to TRBJ1-5; TRBD1 is a possible D gene (5 bases). Between the trimmed V and J ends, which lost 3 bases and 6 bases, there was a span of 9 bases. This CDR3 spans 12 amino acids. Looked up from germline, CDR1 is DFQATT and CDR2 is SNEGSKA (reference sequence). This CDR3 is CSASSGTQPQHF. DNA for the CDR3: TGCAGTGCTAGTTCAGGGACTCAGCCCCAGCATTTT.

The J gene is TRBJ1-1, the V gene TRBV6-6; possible D gene TRBD1, 5 bases. Trimming removed 5 bases at V and 5 bases at J, with 24 bases between. The CDR3 is made up of 17 amino acids. CDR1 and CDR2 (germline): MNHNY, SVGAGI (reference sequence). CDR3 sequence: CASSPNIGQGRGTEAFF. The DNA for the CDR3 is TGTGCCAGCAGTCCCAATATAGGACAAGGGAGGGGAACTGAAGCTTTCTTT.

The V gene is TRBV5-8, the J gene TRBJ2-7, with D possibly TRBD2 on 6 matching bases. Germline V gene lookup returns CDR1 SGHTS and CDR2 YDEGEE. The CDR3 runs 16 residues. Between the trimmed V and J ends, which lost 4 bases and 2 bases, there was a span of 19 bases. CDR3 loop: CASSTNWGDGTYEQYF. For the CDR3, the DNA is TGTGCCAGCAGCACCAACTGGGGGGACGGTACCTACGAGCAGTACTTC. Drawing the rest from reference TRBV5-8 and TRBJ2-7, the complete variable domain is EAGVTQSPTHLIKTRGQQATLRCSPISGHTSVYWYQQALGLGLQFLLWYDEGEERNRGNFPPRFSGRQFPNYSSELNVNALELEDSALYLCASSTNWGDGTYEQYFGPGTRLTVT.

The rearrangement joins TRBV30 to TRBJ1-3, with unresolved D. V was cut by 4 bases and J by 0 bases, with 13 bases left in between. Germline V gene sequence: CDR1 GTSNPN, CDR2 SVGIG (reference sequence). This CDR3 contains 15 residues. The CDR3 region is CAWKVTVDSGNTIYF. CDR3 DNA sequence: TGTGCCTGGAAGGTGACTGTTGACTCTGGAAACACCATATATTTT.

This chain links TRBV7-9 with TRBJ2-2; D gene uncertain. CDR3 length: 13 residues. In germline, CDR1 is SEHNR, CDR2 FQNEAQ (reference sequence). V was trimmed by 1 base and J by 6 bases, leaving 6 bases between them. The CDR3, as DNA: TGTGCCAGCAGCTTAGGACTGGCCGGGGAGCTGTTTTTT. This translates into CASSLGLAGELFF.

This clone was seen a few times. Different DNA sequences within this sample yield the same CDR3. This chain connects TRBV4-1 to TRBJ1-1; D ambiguous. V shed 1 base and J shed 1 base, with 4 bases lying between them. Germline V lookup: CDR1 MGHRA, CDR2 YSYEKL. The CDR3 runs 13 residues. The CDR3 DNA follows: TGCGCCAGCAGCCAAGGACGGAACACTGAAGCTTTCTTT. As protein: CASSQGRNTEAFF.

In its sample, this clone was seen once. The chain is built from TRBV27 and TRBJ2-1; unclear D gene. The CDR3 is 12 amino acids. The ends were cut back, 5 bases at V and 4 bases at J, with 6 bases in the middle. CDR1 and CDR2 (germline): MNHEY, SMNVEV (reference sequence). CDR3 DNA: TGTGCCAGCAGTGACGGATACAATGAGCAGTTCTTC. Translating gives CASSDGYNEQFF.

This chain joins TRBV27 and TRBJ1-2; no clear D gene. Per germline, CDR1 MNHEY and CDR2 SMNVEV (reference sequence). The CDR3 contains 15 residues. The V gene lost 5 bases and the J gene lost 2 bases, with 15 bases spanning the gap. This CDR3 reads CASSIAGVGNYGYTF. The CDR3 nucleotides read TGTGCCAGCAGTATCGCCGGGGTCGGGAACTATGGCTACACCTTC.

The count of this clone is one. The chain uses TRBV27 and TRBJ2-7; D might be TRBD2 (6 bases). The CDR3 sequence is 13 residues long. The germline V gene encodes CDR1 MNHEY and CDR2 SMNVEV (reference sequence). The V and J ends lost 8 bases and 1 base respectively, with 12 bases between them. The CDR3 DNA follows: TGTGCCAGCTCTATCGGGGGATCCTACGAGCAGTACTTC. Protein: CASSIGGSYEQYF.

Details on this clone: Other DNA sequences from this sample encode an identical CDR3 as well. The chain carries TRBV20-1 and TRBJ1-1, with D hard to call. Germline V gene lookup returns CDR1 DFQATT and CDR2 SNEGSKA (reference sequence). Trimming removed 3 bases at V and 0 bases at J, with 2 bases between. This CDR3 contains 11 residues. The CDR3 DNA is TGCAGTGCTAGGGTGAACACTGAAGCTTTCTTT. This codes for CSARVNTEAFF.

The gene calls are TRBV27 and TRBJ1-5; weak D call: TRBD1 (5 bases). The CDR3 is 15 residues long. CDR1 is MNHEY, CDR2 SMNVEV, per germline (reference sequence). V was cut by 1 base and J by 6 bases, with 13 bases left in between. The CDR3 nucleotides are TGTGCCAGCAGTTTATACCAGGGCCAGGGTCAGCCCCAGCATTTT. The encoded protein is CASSLYQGQGQPQHF.

The chain couples TRBV27 to TRBJ1-5; D possibly corresponds to TRBD1 (6 bases). Trimming cost V 7 bases and J 7 bases, with 14 bases left between them. Germline CDR1 and CDR2: MNHEY and SMNVEV (reference sequence). The CDR3 spans 13 residues. In DNA, the CDR3 is TGTGCCAGCACCCAGGGGTTCTGGCAGCCCCAGCATTTT. Encoded protein: CASTQGFWQPQHF.

The V call is TRBV11-2, the J call TRBJ2-1, with D hard to call. Germline V gives CDR1 SGHAT, CDR2 FQNNGV. Trimming shortened V by 2 bases and J by 8 bases, and 4 bases separated the two germline ends. This CDR3 has 11 residues. The CDR3: CASSLNYEQFF. CDR3 nucleotides: TGTGCCAGCAGCTTAAATTATGAGCAGTTCTTC.